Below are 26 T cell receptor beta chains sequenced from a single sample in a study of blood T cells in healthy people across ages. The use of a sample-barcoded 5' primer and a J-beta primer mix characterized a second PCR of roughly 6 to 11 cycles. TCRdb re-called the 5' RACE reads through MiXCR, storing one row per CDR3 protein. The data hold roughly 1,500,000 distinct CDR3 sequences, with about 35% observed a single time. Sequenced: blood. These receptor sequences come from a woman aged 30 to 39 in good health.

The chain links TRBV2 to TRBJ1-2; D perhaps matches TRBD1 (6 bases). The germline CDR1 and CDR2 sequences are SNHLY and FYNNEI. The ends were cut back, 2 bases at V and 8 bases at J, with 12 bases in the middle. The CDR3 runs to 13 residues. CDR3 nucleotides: TGTGCCAGCAGTGAAAGCGACAGGATGGGCTACACCTTC. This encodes CASSESDRMGYTF.

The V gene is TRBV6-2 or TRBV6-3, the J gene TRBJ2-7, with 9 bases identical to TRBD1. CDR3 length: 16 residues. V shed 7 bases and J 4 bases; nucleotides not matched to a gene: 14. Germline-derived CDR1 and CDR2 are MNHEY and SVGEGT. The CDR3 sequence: CASNKRPGTGLYEQYF. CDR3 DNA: TGTGCCAGCAACAAACGGCCCGGGACAGGGCTATACGAGCAGTACTTC.

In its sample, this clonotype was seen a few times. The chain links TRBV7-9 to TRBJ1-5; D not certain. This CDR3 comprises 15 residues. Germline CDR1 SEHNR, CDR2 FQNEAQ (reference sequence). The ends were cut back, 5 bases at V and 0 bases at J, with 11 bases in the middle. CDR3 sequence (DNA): TGTGCCAGCAGCACGGCCCTGGGTAGCAATCAGCCCCAGCATTTT. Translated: CASSTALGSNQPQHF.

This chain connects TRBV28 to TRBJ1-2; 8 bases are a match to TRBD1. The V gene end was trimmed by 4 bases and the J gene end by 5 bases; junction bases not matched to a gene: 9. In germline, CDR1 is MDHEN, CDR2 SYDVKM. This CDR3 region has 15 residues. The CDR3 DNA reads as TGTGCCAGCAGTTCCCCAGGGGGCGCAGGGTATGGCTACACCTTC. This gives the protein CASSSPGGAGYGYTF.

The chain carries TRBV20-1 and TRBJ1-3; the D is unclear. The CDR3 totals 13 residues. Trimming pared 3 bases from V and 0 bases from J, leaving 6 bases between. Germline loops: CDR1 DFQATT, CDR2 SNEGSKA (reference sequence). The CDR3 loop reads CSASLVSGNTIYF. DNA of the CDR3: TGCAGTGCTAGCTTGGTCTCTGGAAACACCATATATTTT.

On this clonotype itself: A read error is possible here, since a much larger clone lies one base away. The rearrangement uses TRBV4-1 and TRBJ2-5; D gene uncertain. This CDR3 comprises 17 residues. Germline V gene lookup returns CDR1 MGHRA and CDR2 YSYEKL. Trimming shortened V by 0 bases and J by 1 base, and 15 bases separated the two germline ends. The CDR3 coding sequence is TGCGCCAGCAGCCAAGATGTAGACGGGCAACTCCAAGAGACCCAGTACTTC. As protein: CASSQDVDGQLQETQYF.

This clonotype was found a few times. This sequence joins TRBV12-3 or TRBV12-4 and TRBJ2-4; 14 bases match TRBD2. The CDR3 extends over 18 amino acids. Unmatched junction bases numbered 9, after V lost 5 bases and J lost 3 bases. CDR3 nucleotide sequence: TGTGCCAGCAGTCCCGGACTAGCGGGAGGCGTAGACAAAAACATTCAGTACTTC. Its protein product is CASSPGLAGGVDKNIQYF.

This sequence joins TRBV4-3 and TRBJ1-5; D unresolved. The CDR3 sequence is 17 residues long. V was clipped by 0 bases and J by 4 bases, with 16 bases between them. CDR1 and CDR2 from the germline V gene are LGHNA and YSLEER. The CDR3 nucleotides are TGCGCCAGCAGCCAAGATTACCCCACCGGGCGAAATCAGCCCCAGCATTTT. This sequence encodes CASSQDYPTGRNQPQHF.

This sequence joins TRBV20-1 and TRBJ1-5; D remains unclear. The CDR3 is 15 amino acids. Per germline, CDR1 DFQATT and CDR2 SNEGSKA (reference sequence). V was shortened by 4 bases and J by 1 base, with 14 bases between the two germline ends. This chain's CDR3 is CSATRARLSNQPQHF. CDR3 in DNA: TGCAGTGCTACCCGGGCCAGGCTGAGCAATCAGCCCCAGCATTTT.

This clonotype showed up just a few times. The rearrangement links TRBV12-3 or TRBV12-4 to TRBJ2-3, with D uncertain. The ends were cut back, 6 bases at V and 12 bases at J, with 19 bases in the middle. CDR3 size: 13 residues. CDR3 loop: CASSRSTNDRQYF. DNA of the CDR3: TGTGCCAGCAGCAGAAGCACTAACGATCGCCAGTATTTT.

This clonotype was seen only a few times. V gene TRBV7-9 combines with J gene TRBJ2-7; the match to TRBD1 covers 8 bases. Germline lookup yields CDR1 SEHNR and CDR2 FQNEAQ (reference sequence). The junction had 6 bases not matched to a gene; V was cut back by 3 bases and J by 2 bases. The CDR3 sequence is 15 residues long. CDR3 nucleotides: TGTGCCAGCAGCTTTGGACAGGGCCCGACCTACGAGCAGTACTTC. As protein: CASSFGQGPTYEQYF.

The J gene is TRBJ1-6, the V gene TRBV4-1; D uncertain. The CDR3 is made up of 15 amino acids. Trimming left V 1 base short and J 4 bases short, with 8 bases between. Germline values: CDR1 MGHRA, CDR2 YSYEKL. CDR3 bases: TGCGCCAGCAGCCAAGGGTTGCTATATAATTCACCCCTCCACTTT. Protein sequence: CASSQGLLYNSPLHF.

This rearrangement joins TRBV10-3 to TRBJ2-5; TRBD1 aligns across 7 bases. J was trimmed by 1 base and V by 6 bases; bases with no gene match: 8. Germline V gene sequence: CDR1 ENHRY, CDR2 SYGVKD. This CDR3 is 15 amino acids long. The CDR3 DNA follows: TGTGCCATCAGCCATGGGACAGCAATCCAAGAGACCCAGTACTTC. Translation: CAISHGTAIQETQYF.

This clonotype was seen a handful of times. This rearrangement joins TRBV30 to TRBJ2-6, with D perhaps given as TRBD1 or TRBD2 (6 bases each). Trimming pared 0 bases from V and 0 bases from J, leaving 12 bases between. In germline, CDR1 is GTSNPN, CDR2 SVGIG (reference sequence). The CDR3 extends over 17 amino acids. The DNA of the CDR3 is TGTGCCTGGAGTGTATGGGGGGCCAGCTCTGGGGCCAACGTCCTGACTTTC. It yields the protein CAWSVWGASSGANVLTF.

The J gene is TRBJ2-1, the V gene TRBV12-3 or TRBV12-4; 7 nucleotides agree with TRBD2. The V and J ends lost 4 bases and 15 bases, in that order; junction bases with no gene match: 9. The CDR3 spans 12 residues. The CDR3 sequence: CASSSTLAGRFF. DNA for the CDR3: TGTGCCAGCAGTTCCACTTTAGCGGGTCGGTTCTTC.

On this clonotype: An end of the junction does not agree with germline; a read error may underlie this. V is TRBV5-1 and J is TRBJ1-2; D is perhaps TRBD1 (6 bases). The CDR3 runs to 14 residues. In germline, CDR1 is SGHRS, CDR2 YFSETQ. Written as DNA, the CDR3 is TGCGTCAGCAGCTTGTCAGGGGCTAACTATGGCTACACCTTC. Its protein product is CVSSLSGANYGYTF. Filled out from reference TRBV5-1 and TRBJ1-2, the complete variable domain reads KAGVTQTPRYLIKTRGQQVTLSCSPISGHRSVSWYQQTPGQGLQFLFEYFSETQRNKGNFPGRFSGRQFSNSRSEMNVSTLELGDSALYLCVSSLSGANYGYTFGSGTRLTVV.

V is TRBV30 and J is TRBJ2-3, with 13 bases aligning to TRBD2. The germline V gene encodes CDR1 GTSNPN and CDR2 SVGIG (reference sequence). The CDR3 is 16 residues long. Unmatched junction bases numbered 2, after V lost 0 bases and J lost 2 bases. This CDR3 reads CAWSVGLAGTTDTQYF. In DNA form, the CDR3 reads TGTGCCTGGAGTGTGGGACTAGCGGGGACCACAGATACGCAGTATTTT.

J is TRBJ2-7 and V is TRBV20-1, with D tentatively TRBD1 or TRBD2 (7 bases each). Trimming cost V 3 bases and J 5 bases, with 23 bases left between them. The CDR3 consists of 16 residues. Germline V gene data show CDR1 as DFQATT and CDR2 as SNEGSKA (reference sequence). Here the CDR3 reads CSASAPRGAGVNEQYF. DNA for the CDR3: TGCAGTGCTAGTGCCCCCAGGGGGGCGGGGGTGAACGAGCAGTACTTC.

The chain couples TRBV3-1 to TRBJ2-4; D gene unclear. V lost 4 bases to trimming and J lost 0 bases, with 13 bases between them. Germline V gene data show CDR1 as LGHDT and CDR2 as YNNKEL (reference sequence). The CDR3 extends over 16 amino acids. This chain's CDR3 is CASSPTRNLAKNIQYF. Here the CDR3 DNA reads TGTGCCAGCAGCCCGACTCGAAACCTAGCCAAAAACATTCAGTACTTC.

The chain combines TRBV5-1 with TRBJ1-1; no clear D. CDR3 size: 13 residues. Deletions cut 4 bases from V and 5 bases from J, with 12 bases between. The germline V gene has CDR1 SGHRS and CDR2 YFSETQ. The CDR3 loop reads CASSAKAGTEAFF. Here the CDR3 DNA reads TGCGCCAGCAGCGCGAAGGCGGGGACTGAAGCTTTCTTT.

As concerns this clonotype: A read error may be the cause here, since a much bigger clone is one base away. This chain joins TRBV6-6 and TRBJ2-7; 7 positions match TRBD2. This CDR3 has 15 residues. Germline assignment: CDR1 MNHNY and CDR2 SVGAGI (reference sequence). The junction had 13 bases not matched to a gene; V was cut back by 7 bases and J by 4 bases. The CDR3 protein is CASTDGGEVSYEQYF. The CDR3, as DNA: TGTGCCAGCACCGATGGGGGGGAAGTTTCATACGAGCAGTACTTC.

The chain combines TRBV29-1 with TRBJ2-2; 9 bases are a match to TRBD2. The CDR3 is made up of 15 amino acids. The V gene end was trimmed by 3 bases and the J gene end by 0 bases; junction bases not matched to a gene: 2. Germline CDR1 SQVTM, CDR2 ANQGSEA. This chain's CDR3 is CSVDLAGANTGELFF. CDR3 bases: TGCAGCGTTGATTTAGCGGGAGCGAACACCGGGGAGCTGTTTTTT.

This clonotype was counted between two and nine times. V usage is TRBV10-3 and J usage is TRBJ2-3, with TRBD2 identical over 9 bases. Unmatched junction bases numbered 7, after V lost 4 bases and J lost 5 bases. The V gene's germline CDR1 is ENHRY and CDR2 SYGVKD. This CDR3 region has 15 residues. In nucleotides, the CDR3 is TGTGCCATCAGTGCCCAGCGGGGGGCACGAGATACGCAGTATTTT. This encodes CAISAQRGARDTQYF.

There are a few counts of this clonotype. The CDR3 loop is CASSLSVKETQYF. The CDR3 nucleotides read TGTGCCAGCAGCTTATCTGTTAAAGAGACCCAGTACTTC. The chain carries TRBV11-2 and TRBJ2-5; D gene uncertain. This CDR3 comprises 13 residues. V was clipped by 2 bases and J by 3 bases, with 7 bases between them. Germline V lookup: CDR1 SGHAT, CDR2 FQNNGV.

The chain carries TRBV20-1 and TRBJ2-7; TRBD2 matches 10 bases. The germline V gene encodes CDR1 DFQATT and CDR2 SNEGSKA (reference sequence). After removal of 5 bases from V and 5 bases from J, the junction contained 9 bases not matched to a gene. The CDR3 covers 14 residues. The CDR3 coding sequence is TGCAGTGCTCAGCGGGAGGGGGTAAGGAACGAGCAGTACTTC. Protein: CSAQREGVRNEQYF.

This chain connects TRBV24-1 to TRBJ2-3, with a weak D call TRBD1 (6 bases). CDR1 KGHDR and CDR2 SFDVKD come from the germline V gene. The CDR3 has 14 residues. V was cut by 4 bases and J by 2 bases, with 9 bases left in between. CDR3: CATSDRGNTDTQYF. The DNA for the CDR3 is TGTGCCACCAGTGACAGGGGTAACACAGATACGCAGTATTTT.